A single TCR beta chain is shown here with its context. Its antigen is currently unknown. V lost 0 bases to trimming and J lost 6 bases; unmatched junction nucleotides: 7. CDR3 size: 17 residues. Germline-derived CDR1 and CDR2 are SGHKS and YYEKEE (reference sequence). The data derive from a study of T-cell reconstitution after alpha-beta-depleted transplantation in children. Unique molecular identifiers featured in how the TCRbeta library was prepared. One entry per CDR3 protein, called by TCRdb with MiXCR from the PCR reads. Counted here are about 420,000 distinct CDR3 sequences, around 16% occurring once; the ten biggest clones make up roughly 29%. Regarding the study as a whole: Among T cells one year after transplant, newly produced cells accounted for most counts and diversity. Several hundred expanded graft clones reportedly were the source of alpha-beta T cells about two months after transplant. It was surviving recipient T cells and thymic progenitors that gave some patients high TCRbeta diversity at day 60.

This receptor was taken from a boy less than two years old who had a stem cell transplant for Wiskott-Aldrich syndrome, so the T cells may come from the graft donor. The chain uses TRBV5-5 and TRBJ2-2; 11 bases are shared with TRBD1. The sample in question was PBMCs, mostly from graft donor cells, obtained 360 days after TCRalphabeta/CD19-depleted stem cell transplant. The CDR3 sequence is CASSLADRGRRAGELFF. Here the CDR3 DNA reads TGTGCCAGCAGCTTGGCGGACAGGGGGCGCCGAGCCGGGGAGCTGTTTTTT. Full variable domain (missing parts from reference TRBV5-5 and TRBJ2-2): DAGVTQSPTHLIKTRGQQVTLRCSPISGHKSVSWYQQVLGQGPQFIFQYYEKEERGRGNFPDRFSARQFPNYSSELNVNALLLGDSALYLCASSLADRGRRAGELFFGEGSRLTVL.